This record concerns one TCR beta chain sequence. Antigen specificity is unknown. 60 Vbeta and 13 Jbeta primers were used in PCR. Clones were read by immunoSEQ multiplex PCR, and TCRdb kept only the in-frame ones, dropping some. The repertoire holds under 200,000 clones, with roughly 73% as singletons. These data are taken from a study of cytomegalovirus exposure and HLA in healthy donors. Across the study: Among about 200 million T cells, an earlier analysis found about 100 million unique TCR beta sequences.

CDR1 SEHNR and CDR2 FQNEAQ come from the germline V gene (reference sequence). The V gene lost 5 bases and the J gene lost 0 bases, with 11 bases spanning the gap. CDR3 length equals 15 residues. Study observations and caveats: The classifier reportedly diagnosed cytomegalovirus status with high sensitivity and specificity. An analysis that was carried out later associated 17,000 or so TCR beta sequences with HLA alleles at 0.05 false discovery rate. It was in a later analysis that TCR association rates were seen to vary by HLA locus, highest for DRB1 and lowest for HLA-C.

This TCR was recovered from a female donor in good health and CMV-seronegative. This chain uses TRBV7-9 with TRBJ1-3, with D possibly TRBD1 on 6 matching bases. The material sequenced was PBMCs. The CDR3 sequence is CASSEGGLSGNTIYF. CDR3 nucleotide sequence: TGTGCCAGCAGCGAAGGGGGTCTCTCTGGAAACACCATATATTTT. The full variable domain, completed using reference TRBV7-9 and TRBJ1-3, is DTGVSQNPRHKITKRGQNVTFRCDPISEHNRLYWYRQTLGQGPEFLTYFQNEAQLEKSRLLSDRFSAERPKGSFSTLEIQRTEQGDSAMYLCASSEGGLSGNTIYFGEGSWLTVV.